The 29 T cell receptor beta chains below were found in one sample sequenced in a study of PD-L1 blockade in urothelial cancer (dated by TCRdb to between 2016 and 2019). Receptor libraries were prepared by the immunoSEQ multiplex PCR assay. TCRdb obtained this table from immuneACCESS and retained in-frame rearrangements with V and J assigned. These tables miss some clones; where compared with another copy, unresolved V genes account for less than half of the shortfall, and the remainder is unexplained. Counted in this sample were roughly 25,000 clones; around 82% of them appeared once. Jointly, the top ten make up 8% to 10% of the sample. The starting material was PBMCs, obtained around atezolizumab (anti-PD-L1) treatment. Every receptor here comes from a man between 70 and 80 years old with urothelial cancer.

This clone was found once. The rearrangement links TRBV2 to TRBJ1-4; no firm D call. This CDR3 has 15 residues. The V gene lost 0 bases and the J gene lost 8 bases, with 13 bases spanning the gap. Germline-derived CDR1 and CDR2 are SNHLY and FYNNEI. CDR3 coding DNA: TGTGCCAGCAGTGAAGCCCAGGCAGGAGGGGAAAAACTGTTTTTT. It is translated as CASSEAQAGGEKLFF.

The rearrangement links TRBV28 to TRBJ2-2; possibly TRBD2 for D (6 bases). The CDR3 contains 15 residues. Between the trimmed V and J ends, which lost 3 bases and 7 bases, there was a span of 15 bases. Germline CDR1 is MDHEN and CDR2 is SYDVKM. The CDR3 region has the DNA TGTGCCAGCAGTTTTGGAGGGCTAGTTGACGGGGAGCTGTTTTTT. This translates into CASSFGGLVDGELFF.

This clone was found a few times. The chain links TRBV14 to TRBJ2-1; D is ambiguous. The germline V gene has CDR1 SGHDN and CDR2 FVKESK. V was clipped by 4 bases and J by 0 bases, with 13 bases between them. The CDR3 is made up of 16 amino acids. The chain's CDR3 is CASSRMAVSSYNEQFF. CDR3 DNA sequence: TGTGCCAGCAGCCGCATGGCGGTGAGCTCCTACAATGAGCAGTTCTTC. The whole variable domain, filled in from reference TRBV14 and TRBJ2-1, reads EAGVTQFPSHSVIEKGQTVTLRCDPISGHDNLYWYRRVMGKEIKFLLHFVKESKQDESGMPNNRFLAERTGGTYSTLKVQPAELEDSGVYFCASSRMAVSSYNEQFFGPGTRLTVL.

The rearrangement links TRBV10-2 to TRBJ2-7; D is undetermined. Germline loops: CDR1 WSHSY, CDR2 SAAADI. This CDR3 is built from 12 residues. Trimming left V 3 bases short and J 4 bases short, with 7 bases between. In nucleotides, the CDR3 is TGCGCCAGCAGTGAATTAGCTTACGAGCAGTACTTC. Residues: CASSELAYEQYF.

J is TRBJ1-1 and V is TRBV7-6; TRBD1 matches at 7 bases. Germline V lookup: CDR1 SGHVS, CDR2 FNYEAQ. This CDR3 spans 15 amino acids. V lost 5 bases, J lost 8 bases, and 14 bases stayed unmatched. The DNA for the CDR3 is TGTGCCAGCAGCCGAGGAACAGGGGTCCCTGCCGAAGCTTTCTTT. Amino acids: CASSRGTGVPAEAFF.

About this clone itself: The junction shows a germline mismatch at one end, possibly a read error. The chain is built from TRBV11-2 and TRBJ2-3; TRBD2 aligns across 8 bases. This CDR3 contains 15 residues. Germline assignment: CDR1 SGHAT and CDR2 FQNNGV. CDR3 sequence (DNA): TGTGCCAGCAGCATAGAACTAGCGGCGGGAGATACGCAGTATTTT. Translated, it gives CASSIELAAGDTQYF.

The chain is built from TRBV4-2 and TRBJ1-1, with a possible D match to TRBD1 (5 bases). V was clipped by 8 bases and J by 5 bases, with 12 bases between them. This CDR3 comprises 12 residues. From germline, CDR1 is LGHNA and CDR2 YNFKEQ. CDR3 in amino acids: CASGTGRTEAFF. CDR3 DNA sequence: TGTGCCAGCGGGACTGGTCGGACTGAAGCTTTCTTT.

The chain couples TRBV7-9 to TRBJ1-4, with 9 bases that match TRBD1. This CDR3 has 17 amino acids. Germline assignment: CDR1 SEHNR and CDR2 FQNEAQ (reference sequence). V lost 5 bases to trimming and J lost 8 bases; unmatched junction nucleotides: 15. The CDR3 protein is CASSPGTGSGVREKLFF. For the CDR3, the DNA is TGTGCCAGCAGCCCCGGGACAGGGAGCGGAGTTAGGGAAAAACTGTTTTTT.

In nucleotides, the CDR3 is TGCAGCGTTGGCCCGGACAATGAGCAGTTCTTC. Translating it yields CSVGPDNEQFF. The rearrangement joins TRBV29-1 to TRBJ2-1; D unclear. The CDR3 is 11 residues long. Germline CDR1 reads SQVTM; CDR2 reads ANQGSEA. The germline V and J ends were trimmed by 4 bases and 5 bases, with 6 bases remaining between them.

This sequence joins TRBV19 and TRBJ2-5; 10 bases fit TRBD1. The CDR3 length is 15 residues. In germline, CDR1 is LNHDA, CDR2 SQIVND (reference sequence). V shed 4 bases and J 6 bases; nucleotides not matched to a gene: 8. The CDR3 sequence is CASSTQTGGGKTQYF. CDR3 nucleotide sequence: TGTGCCAGTAGTACCCAGACAGGGGGCGGAAAGACCCAGTACTTC.

This chain connects TRBV6-1 to TRBJ2-3, with D hard to call. With 4 bases removed from V and 2 bases from J, the gap between germline ends came to 10 bases. The length of the CDR3 is 14 residues. Germline CDR1 is MNHNS and CDR2 is SASEGT. This CDR3 is CASSVEPLTDTQYF. CDR3 DNA: TGTGCCAGCAGTGTAGAACCGCTCACAGATACGCAGTATTTT.

This rearrangement joins TRBV6-1 to TRBJ1-2, with D tentatively TRBD1 (6 bases). The ends were cut back, 5 bases at V and 4 bases at J, with 14 bases in the middle. Germline V gives CDR1 MNHNS, CDR2 SASEGT. The CDR3 totals 14 residues. The CDR3 nucleotides are TGTGCCAGCAGTCACGGGGGGCGAGTCTATGGCTACACCTTC. Its protein product is CASSHGGRVYGYTF.

The rearrangement uses TRBV28 and TRBJ1-5, with a weak D call TRBD1 (6 bases). CDR3 length equals 15 residues. Germline CDR1 MDHEN, CDR2 SYDVKM. The V end lost 2 bases, the J end lost 3 bases, and 11 bases lay between the germline ends. The CDR3 is CASSLGGQTNQPQHF. For the CDR3, the DNA is TGTGCCAGCAGTTTAGGTGGACAGACCAATCAGCCCCAGCATTTT.

V usage is TRBV7-9 and J usage is TRBJ1-4; D uncertain. V dropped 6 bases and J dropped 4 bases, with 6 bases sitting between them. The CDR3 extends over 12 amino acids. CDR1 is SEHNR and CDR2 is FQNEAQ in the germline V gene (reference sequence). This CDR3 reads CASRGSNEKLFF. The CDR3 DNA reads TGTGCCAGCAGGGGGAGTAATGAAAAACTGTTTTTT. Variable domain in full (rest from reference TRBV7-9 and TRBJ1-4): DTGVSQNPRHKITKRGQNVTFRCDPISEHNRLYWYRQTLGQGPEFLTYFQNEAQLEKSRLLSDRFSAERPKGSFSTLEIQRTEQGDSAMYLCASRGSNEKLFFGSGTQLSVL.

The chain recombines TRBV2 with TRBJ2-3, with D possibly matching TRBD1 (6 bases). The V gene's germline CDR1 is SNHLY and CDR2 FYNNEI. The germline V and J ends were trimmed by 7 bases and 0 bases, with 20 bases remaining between them. The CDR3 consists of 17 residues. For the CDR3, the DNA is TGTGCCAGCATTAGGGGGTCCGAGCGGTCTAGCACAGATACGCAGTATTTT. Translated: CASIRGSERSSTDTQYF.

The V and J genes are TRBV30 and TRBJ2-7; tentatively, D is TRBD2 (5 bases). With 3 bases removed from V and 2 bases from J, the gap between germline ends came to 17 bases. This CDR3 is 15 amino acids long. Germline V lookup: CDR1 GTSNPN, CDR2 SVGIG (reference sequence). The CDR3 region has the DNA TGTGCCTGGAGGGCCAGGTCCGGGATACCCTACGAGCAGTACTTC. Translating it yields CAWRARSGIPYEQYF.

This chain links TRBV10-2 with TRBJ2-5, with a possible D match to TRBD1 (6 bases). There are 15 residues in the CDR3. Per the germline V gene, CDR1 is WSHSY and CDR2 is SAAADI. V was trimmed by 3 bases and J by 4 bases, leaving 15 bases between them. CDR3 nucleotides: TGCGCCAGCAGTGAAGTCAGGGGCTTTCGAGAGACCCAGTACTTC. Residues: CASSEVRGFRETQYF.

This clone appeared a few times. This rearrangement joins TRBV5-8 to TRBJ1-5, with 10 positions matching TRBD1. J gave up 7 bases and V 0 bases, and 10 bases lay outside the gene matches. Per germline, CDR1 SGHTS and CDR2 YDEGEE. The CDR3 totals 17 residues. The CDR3 here is CASSLGPDRGRGQPQHF. Written as DNA, the CDR3 is TGTGCCAGCAGCTTGGGCCCCGACAGGGGGCGAGGGCAGCCCCAGCATTTT.

The chain is built from TRBV6-5 and TRBJ2-5; D remains unclear. Between the trimmed V and J ends, which lost 0 bases and 4 bases, there was a span of 12 bases. The CDR3 is made up of 15 amino acids. Germline assignment: CDR1 MNHEY and CDR2 SVGAGI. The DNA for the CDR3 is TGTGCCAGCAGTTACTCACCTACCTCTGGAGAGACCCAGTACTTC. It translates to CASSYSPTSGETQYF.

This clone was detected once. The chain uses TRBV2 and TRBJ1-1; TRBD1 is a possible D gene (6 bases). V lost 6 bases and J 6 bases, leaving 14 bases between the germline ends. This CDR3 has 13 amino acids. Germline loops: CDR1 SNHLY, CDR2 FYNNEI. The CDR3 DNA sequence: TGTGCCAGCAGATCAGGGGTTTGGGCTGAAGCTTTCTTT. Its translation: CASRSGVWAEAFF.

This clone has only one observation. The chain carries TRBV5-1 and TRBJ1-2; D not certain. Germline loops: CDR1 SGHRS, CDR2 YFSETQ. The CDR3 is made up of 14 amino acids. Deletions cut 0 bases from V and 6 bases from J, with 12 bases between. The CDR3 spells CASSLDAAVDGYTF. DNA for the CDR3: TGCGCCAGCAGCTTGGATGCGGCAGTGGATGGCTACACCTTC.

V and J are TRBV18 and TRBJ1-1; TRBD1 might be the D (5 bases). Trimming cost V 2 bases and J 4 bases, with 17 bases left between them. This CDR3 is 16 amino acids long. CDR1 and CDR2 from the germline V gene are KGHSH and LQKENI. CDR3 sequence reads: CASSPSAGRISTEAFF. The CDR3, as DNA: TGTGCCAGCTCACCAAGTGCAGGGAGGATCAGCACTGAAGCTTTCTTT. The whole variable domain, filled in from reference TRBV18 and TRBJ1-1, reads NAGVMQNPRHLVRRRGQEARLRCSPMKGHSHVYWYRQLPEEGLKFMVYLQKENIIDESGMPKERFSAEFPKEGPSILRIQQVVRGDSAAYFCASSPSAGRISTEAFFGQGTRLTVV.

As DNA, the CDR3 is TGTGCCAGCAGTTTAGATCACGGGAGTCGAACAGATACGCAGTATTTT. Encoded protein: CASSLDHGSRTDTQYF. The J gene is TRBJ2-3, the V gene TRBV27; TRBD2 is a possible D gene (6 bases). The length of the CDR3 is 16 residues. The germline V and J ends were trimmed by 2 bases and 3 bases, with 15 bases remaining between them. Germline V lookup: CDR1 MNHEY, CDR2 SMNVEV (reference sequence).

The chain recombines TRBV6-6 with TRBJ2-1; D is undetermined. The CDR3 is made up of 11 amino acids. Trimming removed 8 bases from V and 2 bases from J, with 4 bases in between. The V gene's germline CDR1 is MNHNY and CDR2 SVGAGI (reference sequence). The CDR3 coding sequence is TGTGCCAGCGGCCCCTACAATGAGCAGTTCTTC. Translated, it gives CASGPYNEQFF.

The chain is built from TRBV11-3 and TRBJ2-7; TRBD1 aligns across 10 bases. Germline V CDR1 and CDR2: SGHNT, YENEEA. The V and J ends lost 9 bases and 0 bases, in that order; junction bases with no gene match: 8. This CDR3 has 15 residues. The CDR3 DNA reads as TGTGCCAGTTCCGGCGGGACAGGGGACTCCTACGAGCAGTACTTC. It specifies CASSGGTGDSYEQYF.

This sequence joins TRBV18 and TRBJ2-3, with D tentatively TRBD2 (6 bases). V was pared by 4 bases and J by 2 bases, with 13 bases between. From germline, CDR1 is KGHSH and CDR2 LQKENI. This CDR3 comprises 15 residues. The CDR3 loop is CASSLGGTVTDTQYF. The CDR3 nucleotides are TGTGCCAGCTCACTAGGAGGGACGGTCACAGATACGCAGTATTTT.

The V call is TRBV14, the J call TRBJ1-1, with 9 nucleotides matching TRBD1. V was pared by 5 bases and J by 2 bases, with 3 bases of the junction left unmatched. Germline V CDR1 and CDR2: SGHDN, FVKESK. The CDR3 spans 14 residues. The CDR3: CASSKTGGNTEAFF. CDR3 DNA sequence: TGTGCCAGCAGCAAAACAGGGGGCAACACTGAAGCTTTCTTT.

This clone was seen just once. This chain connects TRBV4-1 to TRBJ2-5; 9 nucleotides line up with TRBD2. Germline V gene sequence: CDR1 MGHRA, CDR2 YSYEKL. The CDR3 is 13 residues long. The ends lost 5 bases at V and 4 bases at J; junction bases unmatched: 2. The CDR3 nucleotides are TGCGCCAGCAGCTCGCGGGAGGGAGAGACCCAGTACTTC. Translated, it gives CASSSREGETQYF.

The chain employs TRBV19 and TRBJ1-1, with D perhaps TRBD1 (5 bases). The CDR3 covers 16 residues. V lost 6 bases and J 5 bases, leaving 22 bases between the germline ends. Germline values: CDR1 LNHDA, CDR2 SQIVND (reference sequence). The CDR3 reads CASSAGTFSRPTEAFF. The CDR3 bases are TGTGCCAGTAGCGCGGGGACGTTCTCCAGGCCTACTGAAGCTTTCTTT. Combining the CDR3 with reference TRBV19 and TRBJ1-1 gives the whole variable domain DGGITQSPKYLFRKEGQNVTLSCEQNLNHDAMYWYRQDPGQGLRLIYYSQIVNDFQKGDIAEGYSVSREKKESFPLTVTSAQKNPTAFYLCASSAGTFSRPTEAFFGQGTRLTVV.